This TCR beta chain was captured in a study of blood T cell repertoires in COVID-19. Study information: Sites in the United States, Italy and Spain provided acute and convalescent COVID-19 samples. Sample material is recorded as cDNA or gDNA derived from T cells, B-cell-depleted T cells, or PBMCs.

In the study's own analysis: Amplifying reference gene primers gave estimates of nucleated cell counts. The method was immunoSEQ multiplex PCR; TCRdb's version includes in-frame clones alone and lacks a portion of them. Clonal size and the V and J genes are those of that table, whereas D and trimming came from the DNA. The sample records 90,000 to 120,000 clones, approximately 81% being singletons. Trimming removed 3 bases from V and 2 bases from J; junction bases left unmatched: 0. The CDR3 length is 15 residues. The germline CDR1 and CDR2 sequences are KGHSH and LQKENI. This chain joins TRBV18 and TRBJ2-6; TRBD1 matches 8 bases. The source is a human donor in a cohort sampled during active COVID-19. The sequenced sample consisted of peripheral blood. The CDR3 loop is CASSPTGAGANVLTF. The CDR3 DNA reads TGTGCCAGCTCACCGACAGGGGCTGGGGCCAACGTCCTGACTTTC.